This passage covers 10 T cell receptor beta chains from one sample sequenced in a study of CD8 T cells in ankylosing spondylitis. TCRdb recomputed calls from the 5' RACE reads with MiXCR, one row per CDR3 protein. The sample holds about 450,000 distinct CDR3 sequences; roughly a quarter are singletons and the top ten take 0.75% to 0.9%. The antigens of these receptors remain unknown. Study-wide points: Roughly eight highly homologous variants formed a TCR beta motif that appeared characteristic of ankylosing spondylitis blood.

Material for sequencing was blood, either unsorted or a sorted T cell fraction (not recorded which). These receptors came from a male donor with ankylosing spondylitis.

V is TRBV7-2 and J is TRBJ2-3; D is uncertain. V lost 4 bases and J lost 1, with 15 bases in between. This CDR3 is built from 16 residues. Germline values: CDR1 SGHTA, CDR2 FQGNSA. The CDR3, as DNA: TGTGCCAGCAGCTCAGTAGGATCCATGGGCACAGATACGCAGTATTTT. Protein sequence: CASSSVGSMGTDTQYF. Complete variable domain (other parts from reference TRBV7-2 and TRBJ2-3): GAGVSQSPSNKVTEKGKDVELRCDPISGHTALYWYRQSLGQGLEFLIYFQGNSAPDKSGLPSDRFSAERTGGSVSTLTIQRTQQEDSAVYLCASSSVGSMGTDTQYFGPGTRLTVL.

This clonotype has only a few counts. This chain joins TRBV20-1 and TRBJ2-1, with TRBD1 as a possible D gene (6 bases). The germline gives CDR1 DFQATT, CDR2 SNEGSKA (reference sequence). Trimming removed 3 bases from V and 6 bases from J, with 9 bases in between. CDR3 length equals 12 residues. The DNA for the CDR3 is TGCAGTGCTAGCAGGGGTTTCAATGAGCAGTTCTTC. Encoded protein: CSASRGFNEQFF.

This clonotype was observed once. The CDR3 nucleotides read TGTGCCAGCAGCCCCGCGCCCGGTGGAAACACCATATATTTT. It yields the protein CASSPAPGGNTIYF. V is TRBV7-9 and J is TRBJ1-3, with D unresolved. Trimming took off 5 bases at V and 3 bases at J, with 11 bases between the two ends. The CDR3 covers 14 residues. Germline CDR1 reads SEHNR; CDR2 reads FQNEAQ (reference sequence). Complete variable domain (other parts from reference TRBV7-9 and TRBJ1-3): DTGVSQNPRHKITKRGQNVTFRCDPISEHNRLYWYRQTLGQGPEFLTYFQNEAQLEKSRLLSDRFSAERPKGSFSTLEIQRTEQGDSAMYLCASSPAPGGNTIYFGEGSWLTVV.

CDR3 residues: CASSQDRKDTQYF. The DNA of the CDR3 is TGTGCCAGCAGCCAAGACAGGAAAGATACGCAGTATTTT. V usage is TRBV3-1 and J usage is TRBJ2-3; the D is unclear. This CDR3 has 13 amino acids. Germline V gives CDR1 LGHDT, CDR2 YNNKEL (reference sequence). V dropped 0 bases and J dropped 5 bases, with 6 bases sitting between them.

The rearrangement uses TRBV6-5 and TRBJ2-5, with D unresolved. CDR1 is MNHEY and CDR2 is SVGAGI in the germline V gene. Trimming took off 2 bases at V and 5 bases at J, with 18 bases between the two ends. This CDR3 comprises 16 residues. CDR3 protein: CASSYPQGIELETQYF. The CDR3 nucleotides read TGTGCCAGCAGTTACCCCCAAGGGATCGAGCTTGAGACCCAGTACTTC.

This clonotype has only a few counts. This chain uses TRBV14 with TRBJ2-3, with 9 bases lining up with TRBD2. Germline V CDR1 and CDR2: SGHDN, FVKESK. The CDR3 is 16 amino acids. After removal of 4 bases from V and 2 bases from J, the junction contained 7 bases not matched to a gene. CDR3: CASSPRLAANTDTQYF. In DNA, the CDR3 is TGTGCCAGCAGCCCGAGACTAGCGGCAAACACAGATACGCAGTATTTT.

This clonotype was observed many times. CDR3 residues: CASSFPGGQSTGELFF. The DNA for the CDR3 is TGTGCCAGCAGCTTCCCTGGCGGGCAAAGCACCGGGGAGCTGTTTTTT. The rearrangement links TRBV7-6 to TRBJ2-2, with D possibly being TRBD2 (5 bases). With 3 bases removed from V and 4 bases from J, the gap between germline ends came to 15 bases. The CDR3 has 16 residues. Germline V gene lookup returns CDR1 SGHVS and CDR2 FNYEAQ.

This clonotype was found once. The chain combines TRBV7-7 with TRBJ2-5, with D possibly TRBD1 on 5 matching bases. Trimming removed 5 bases at V and 0 bases at J, with 13 bases between. Germline lookup yields CDR1 SSHAT and CDR2 FNYEAQ (reference sequence). The CDR3 is made up of 15 amino acids. CDR3 sequence: CASSEDRQNQETQYF. DNA for the CDR3: TGTGCCAGCAGCGAAGACAGACAAAACCAAGAGACCCAGTACTTC.

The chain joins TRBV7-9 to TRBJ2-2; 7 nucleotides match TRBD2. The CDR3 is 14 residues long. Germline CDR1 SEHNR, CDR2 FQNEAQ (reference sequence). The trim removed 2 bases at V and 6 bases at J, leaving 3 bases unmatched. The CDR3 coding sequence is TGTGCCAGCAGCTTAAACAGCGGGGCCGGGGAGCTGTTTTTT. It is translated as CASSLNSGAGELFF.

This clonotype was counted only a few times. The chain recombines TRBV29-1 with TRBJ2-5, with 9 positions matching TRBD2. Germline V gene data show CDR1 as SQVTM and CDR2 as ANQGSEA. The CDR3 spans 14 residues. J gave up 1 base and V 4 bases, and 4 bases lay outside the gene matches. The CDR3 DNA follows: TGCAGCGTTGTCGTTAGCGGGAGCCAAGAGACCCAGTACTTC. This codes for CSVVVSGSQETQYF. The full variable domain, in which reference TRBV29-1 and TRBJ2-5 provide the parts outside the CDR3, is SAVISQKPSRDICQRGTSLTIQCQVDSQVTMMFWYRQQPGQSLTLIATANQGSEATYESGFVIDKFPISRPNLTFSTLTVSNMSPEDSSIYLCSVVVSGSQETQYFGPGTRLLVL.